The 26 T cell receptor beta chains in this list originate from one sample, sequenced in a study of OX40 agonist ivuxolimab in advanced cancers. Produced via immunoSEQ multiplex PCR; TCRdb's table is partial and in-frame only. Here the sample spans around 50,000 clones, about 81% being singletons. The sequences come from CD4+ or CD8+ T cells sorted from blood, collected in a trial of the OX40 agonist ivuxolimab. These TCRs come from an adult with an advanced solid tumor such as melanoma, head and neck, liver or kidney cancer.

This clone was counted only a few times. The rearrangement uses TRBV5-4 and TRBJ1-2, with D unresolved. Germline V CDR1 and CDR2: SGHNT, YYREEE (reference sequence). The CDR3 extends over 14 amino acids. Trimming took 2 bases from V and 7 from J, leaving 15 bases between them. The CDR3 region has the DNA TGTGCCAGCAGCTTAGGGAGTGAGGGAGTTGGCTACACCTTC. This translates into CASSLGSEGVGYTF.

V is TRBV2 and J is TRBJ2-7, with D unresolved. CDR1 SNHLY and CDR2 FYNNEI come from the germline V gene. This CDR3 has 12 residues. Trimming pared 4 bases from V and 4 bases from J, leaving 8 bases between. The DNA for the CDR3 is TGTGCCAGCAGTGTTAGCAGGTACGAGCAGTACTTC. The encoded protein is CASSVSRYEQYF.

This clone has just a few counts. The chain has TRBV10-3 and TRBJ2-7; 9 bases are a match to TRBD1. The CDR3 runs 14 residues. Germline V gene sequence: CDR1 ENHRY, CDR2 SYGVKD. V dropped 8 bases and J dropped 4; count of bases not matched to a gene: 9. The CDR3 DNA follows: TGTGCCATCGCCATCGGGACAGGGTATTACGAGCAGTACTTC. Protein product: CAIAIGTGYYEQYF.

V gene TRBV19 combines with J gene TRBJ1-5; TRBD1 agrees at 10 bases. The germline V gene encodes CDR1 LNHDA and CDR2 SQIVND (reference sequence). This CDR3 has 14 residues. Trimming at V came to 7 bases and at J to 6 bases, leaving 6 bases not matched to a gene. CDR3 loop: CASMATGGFQPQHF. Written as DNA, the CDR3 is TGTGCCAGTATGGCGACAGGGGGCTTTCAGCCCCAGCATTTT.

The V gene is TRBV6-5, the J gene TRBJ1-6, with a possible D match to TRBD1 (5 bases). Trimming removed 5 bases at V and 5 bases at J, with 10 bases between. This CDR3 spans 14 amino acids. Germline CDR1 is MNHEY and CDR2 is SVGAGI. CDR3 DNA: TGTGCCAGCAGTGACTGGGGGGATAATTCACCCCTCCACTTT. This sequence encodes CASSDWGDNSPLHF.

The V and J genes are TRBV11-3 and TRBJ2-6; no clear D. The germline CDR1 and CDR2 sequences are SGHNT and YENEEA. This CDR3 spans 14 amino acids. Trimming left V 4 bases short and J 0 bases short, with 4 bases between. In DNA, the CDR3 is TGTGCCAGCAGCTCAAACTCTGGGGCCAACGTCCTGACTTTC. This codes for CASSSNSGANVLTF.

This clone was seen a few times. This rearrangement joins TRBV28 to TRBJ1-5, with 7 bases lining up with TRBD1. The ends lost 6 bases at V and 0 bases at J; junction bases unmatched: 11. The CDR3 runs to 17 residues. Germline CDR1 MDHEN, CDR2 SYDVKM. The DNA of the CDR3 is TGTGCCAGCAGAAACCGGGACAGATCATATAGCAATCAGCCCCAGCATTTT. Encoded protein: CASRNRDRSYSNQPQHF.

The V and J genes are TRBV11-2 and TRBJ2-5; 9 nucleotides match TRBD2. J gave up 5 bases and V 5 bases, and 6 bases lay outside the gene matches. The CDR3 has 14 residues. Germline V lookup: CDR1 SGHAT, CDR2 FQNNGV. CDR3 region: CASSNSGGWETQYF. The DNA of the CDR3 is TGTGCCAGCAGCAACAGCGGGGGGTGGGAGACCCAGTACTTC.

The rearrangement uses TRBV18 and TRBJ2-2, with D tentatively TRBD1 (6 bases). The germline V gene encodes CDR1 KGHSH and CDR2 LQKENI. Deletions cut 3 bases from V and 4 bases from J, with 15 bases between. This CDR3 has 16 amino acids. The CDR3 protein is CASSPAGVGATGELFF. For the CDR3, the DNA is TGTGCCAGCTCACCGGCAGGAGTGGGGGCCACCGGGGAGCTGTTTTTT.

The chain uses TRBV15 and TRBJ1-6; D perhaps matches TRBD1 (6 bases). V dropped 1 base and J dropped 5 bases, with 12 bases sitting between them. Germline CDR1 LNHNV, CDR2 YYDKDF (reference sequence). The CDR3 extends over 16 amino acids. CDR3 bases: TGTGCCACCAGCAGAGGGGTAGGGGGTGATAATTCACCCCTCCACTTT. Its protein is CATSRGVGGDNSPLHF. Looking up the rest from reference TRBV15 and TRBJ1-6 gives the full variable domain: DAMVIQNPRYQVTQFGKPVTLSCSQTLNHNVMYWYQQKSSQAPKLLFHYYDKDFNNEADTPDNFQSRRPNTSFCFLDIRSPGLGDTAMYLCATSRGVGGDNSPLHFGNGTRLTVT.

The J gene is TRBJ2-5, the V gene TRBV5-1; TRBD1 agrees at 8 bases. After removal of 5 bases from V and 4 bases from J, the junction contained 10 bases not matched to a gene. The CDR3 length is 15 residues. Germline V gene data show CDR1 as SGHRS and CDR2 as YFSETQ. The CDR3 DNA follows: TGCGCCAGCAGTGAGGACAGGGATCTGTTAGAGACCCAGTACTTC. Amino acid sequence: CASSEDRDLLETQYF.

The chain is built from TRBV27 and TRBJ1-2; tentatively, D is TRBD1 (6 bases). CDR1 is MNHEY, CDR2 SMNVEV, per germline (reference sequence). There are 15 residues in the CDR3. V gave up 5 bases and J gave up 0 bases, with 13 bases separating them. CDR3 protein: CASSPTGRANYGYTF. CDR3 in DNA: TGTGCCAGCAGTCCTACAGGGAGAGCTAACTATGGCTACACCTTC.

This rearrangement joins TRBV15 to TRBJ1-6; TRBD1 aligns across 9 bases. The germline V gene has CDR1 LNHNV and CDR2 YYDKDF (reference sequence). The CDR3 spans 16 residues. After removal of 1 base from V and 10 bases from J, the junction contained 8 bases not matched to a gene. The CDR3 DNA sequence: TGTGCCACCAGCAGAGCCACCGGGACAGGGTTCTCACCCCTCCACTTT. Protein product: CATSRATGTGFSPLHF.

The gene calls are TRBV6-4 and TRBJ1-4; a possible D gene is TRBD1 (5 bases). The CDR3 is 16 amino acids. Germline CDR1 MRHNA, CDR2 SNTAGT. V lost 4 bases to trimming and J lost 8 bases, with 20 bases between them. The CDR3 sequence is CASSGPADLGGEKLFF. The CDR3 DNA follows: TGTGCCAGCAGTGGCCCGGCCGATTTGGGGGGGGAAAAACTGTTTTTT.

As DNA, the CDR3 is TGTGCCAGCAGCTTAACAGGGGAGGGCAATCAGCCCCAGCATTTT. It is translated as CASSLTGEGNQPQHF. The gene calls are TRBV9 and TRBJ1-5, with TRBD1 matching 7 bases. Germline CDR1 reads SGDLS; CDR2 reads YYNGEE. The length of the CDR3 is 15 residues. V dropped 4 bases and J dropped 2; count of bases not matched to a gene: 6.

This chain connects TRBV18 to TRBJ1-5; no definite D call. This CDR3 region has 15 residues. The germline CDR1 and CDR2 sequences are KGHSH and LQKENI. V lost 2 bases to trimming and J lost 2 bases, with 10 bases between them. CDR3 residues: CASSPMAVGNQPQHF. The DNA for the CDR3 is TGTGCCAGCTCACCAATGGCAGTCGGCAATCAGCCCCAGCATTTT.

The chain uses TRBV5-1 and TRBJ2-7; 10 nucleotides agree with TRBD2. After removal of 5 bases from V and 2 bases from J, the junction contained 7 bases not matched to a gene. Germline V gene sequence: CDR1 SGHRS, CDR2 YFSETQ. CDR3 length: 15 amino acids. CDR3 sequence (DNA): TGCGCCAGCAGTTCCGGACTAGCGGTTACCTACGAGCAGTACTTC. Translation gives CASSSGLAVTYEQYF.

The chain uses TRBV6-1 and TRBJ1-2, with 7 bases that match TRBD1. Germline V gene sequence: CDR1 MNHNS, CDR2 SASEGT. Trimming at V came to 10 bases and at J to 3 bases, leaving 11 bases not matched to a gene. The CDR3 is 14 amino acids. The CDR3 region is CATSQGDYDYGYTF. The DNA of the CDR3 is TGTGCCACCTCCCAGGGGGATTACGACTATGGCTACACCTTC.

The chain carries TRBV10-1 and TRBJ1-3; D gene unclear. V was clipped by 0 bases and J by 3 bases, with 3 bases between them. Germline CDR1 reads WNHNN; CDR2 reads SYGVQD (reference sequence). The CDR3 extends over 13 amino acids. In nucleotides, the CDR3 is TGCGCCAGCAGTGAGTCGATTGGAAACACCATATATTTT. It is translated as CASSESIGNTIYF.

This clone is a singleton in its sample. The chain couples TRBV10-3 to TRBJ2-7; no reliable D call. The V gene's germline CDR1 is ENHRY and CDR2 SYGVKD. This CDR3 is built from 11 residues. V lost 10 bases and J 3 bases, leaving 10 bases between the germline ends. The CDR3 spells CATEADYEQYF. For the CDR3, the DNA is TGTGCCACCGAAGCCGACTACGAGCAGTACTTC.

The chain combines TRBV18 with TRBJ2-7; either TRBD1 or TRBD2 may fit D (5 bases each). The CDR3 spans 15 residues. Trimming took 3 bases from V and 5 from J, leaving 17 bases between them. CDR1 KGHSH and CDR2 LQKENI come from the germline V gene. The CDR3 loop is CASSPRPGAANEQYF. The CDR3 nucleotides are TGTGCCAGCTCACCCCGGCCCGGGGCGGCGAACGAGCAGTACTTC.

This sequence joins TRBV19 and TRBJ1-5, with D uncertain. Germline CDR1 and CDR2: LNHDA and SQIVND (reference sequence). Trimming cost V 3 bases and J 2 bases, with 14 bases left between them. CDR3 length: 16 residues. The CDR3: CASSMTTPGRNQPQHF. The CDR3 DNA reads as TGTGCCAGTAGTATGACAACCCCCGGGCGCAATCAGCCCCAGCATTTT.

The chain couples TRBV18 to TRBJ1-4; D unclear. Germline V gives CDR1 KGHSH, CDR2 LQKENI. V shed 3 bases and J shed 7 bases, with 15 bases lying between them. The CDR3 covers 15 residues. CDR3 nucleotide sequence: TGTGCCAGCTCACCCCCCCCCTCTTTCGGTGAAAAACTGTTTTTT. It translates to CASSPPPSFGEKLFF.

This chain connects TRBV2 to TRBJ1-5; D unresolved. This CDR3 has 13 residues. Germline CDR1 and CDR2: SNHLY and FYNNEI. The V end lost 5 bases, the J end lost 6 bases, and 11 bases lay between the germline ends. The CDR3 here is CASSPRRGQPQHF. The CDR3 DNA reads as TGTGCCAGCAGTCCGAGACGGGGTCAGCCCCAGCATTTT. The complete variable domain, with remaining parts taken from reference TRBV2 and TRBJ1-5, reads EPEVTQTPSHQVTQMGQEVILRCVPISNHLYFYWYRQILGQKVEFLVSFYNNEISEKSEIFDDQFSVERPDGSNFTLKIRSTKLEDSAMYFCASSPRRGQPQHFGDGTRLSIL.

This clone occurred a few times. The chain is built from TRBV10-1 and TRBJ2-7, with no clear D. Germline V CDR1 and CDR2: WNHNN, SYGVQD (reference sequence). Between the trimmed V and J ends, which lost 0 bases and 4 bases, there was a span of 10 bases. This CDR3 spans 14 amino acids. The DNA for the CDR3 is TGCGCCAGCAGTGAGTCCCCCGACACGTACGAGCAGTACTTC. Its translation is CASSESPDTYEQYF.

V and J are TRBV7-9 and TRBJ1-6; D is unclear. Germline CDR1 SEHNR, CDR2 FQNEAQ (reference sequence). Trimming cost V 2 bases and J 10 bases, with 12 bases left between them. This CDR3 comprises 14 residues. The CDR3 sequence: CASSLQGSGSPLHF. DNA for the CDR3: TGTGCCAGCAGCTTACAAGGATCTGGGTCACCCCTCCACTTT.